This T cell receptor beta chain was captured by sequencing in a study of blood T cell repertoires in COVID-19. At the level of the study: T cells, B-cell-depleted T cells, or PBMCs supplied cDNA or gDNA.

Assay used: immunoSEQ multiplex PCR; TCRdb lists only in-frame clones, some missing. The table lists about 62,000 clones, 85% to 90% of them singletons, with 15% to 20% in the top ten. Followed over time, Seattle patients had been enrolled while infection was active. Trimming shortened V by 4 bases and J by 3 bases, and 10 bases separated the two germline ends. Germline V gene lookup returns CDR1 SGHRS and CDR2 YFSETQ. This CDR3 is 14 amino acids long. The receptor was isolated from an older woman with COVID-19, enrolled during active disease. Material: peripheral blood. The J gene is TRBJ2-2, the V gene TRBV5-1; D may be TRBD2 (6 bases). The CDR3 DNA follows: TGCGCCAGCAGCCCTGGAGGGGACACCGGGGAGCTGTTTTTT. Translation: CASSPGGDTGELFF.